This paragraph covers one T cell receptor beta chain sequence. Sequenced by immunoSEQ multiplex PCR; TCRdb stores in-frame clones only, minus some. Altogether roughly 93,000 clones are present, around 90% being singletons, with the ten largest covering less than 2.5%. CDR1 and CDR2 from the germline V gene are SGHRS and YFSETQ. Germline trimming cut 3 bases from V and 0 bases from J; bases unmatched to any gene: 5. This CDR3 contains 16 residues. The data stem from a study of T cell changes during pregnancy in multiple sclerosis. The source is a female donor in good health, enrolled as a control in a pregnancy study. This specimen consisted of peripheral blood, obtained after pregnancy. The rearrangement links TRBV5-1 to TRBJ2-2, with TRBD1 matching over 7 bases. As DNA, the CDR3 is TGCGCCAGCAGCTACAAGGGACAGTCGAACACCGGGGAGCTGTTTTTT. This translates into CASSYKGQSNTGELFF.